These T cell receptor beta chains were read from a single sample in a study of cytomegalovirus exposure and HLA in healthy donors. Profiled with immunoSEQ multiplex PCR; TCRdb holds only in-frame clones, not every one. This listing includes under 60,000 clones. The sample consisted of PBMCs. The source is a woman in her 30s in good health and CMV-seropositive. Each CDR3 is given with its conserved first and last residue. The order of the fields is J gene, D gene, clone size, V gene, CDR3 protein, CDR3 DNA. The D gene is left open where the match is weak. Part of the rows lack a size; the others show once, few, many or a class for expanded clones.

J: TRBJ2-1
D: TRBD2
size: -
V: TRBV18
CDR3: CASSPKSGISYNEQFF
DNA: TGTGCCAGCTCGCCCAAAAGCGGGATCTCCTACAATGAGCAGTTCTTC

J: TRBJ1-2
D: -
size: -
V: TRBV5-6
CDR3: CASSLGTGPGYTF
DNA: TGTGCCAGCAGCTTGGGTACAGGGCCAGGCTACACCTTC

J: TRBJ1-5
D: TRBD1
size: -
V: TRBV27
CDR3: CASSQTGTASNQPQHF
DNA: TGTGCCAGCAGCCAAACCGGGACAGCTTCCAATCAGCCCCAGCATTTT

J: TRBJ1-4
D: -
size: -
V: TRBV9
CDR3: CASGPRGTTNEKLFF
DNA: TGTGCCAGCGGACCCAGGGGAACAACTAATGAAAAACTGTTTTTT

J: TRBJ2-7
D: TRBD1
size: -
V: TRBV4-1
CDR3: CASSHLTGGSYEQYF
DNA: TGCGCCAGCAGCCACCTAACAGGGGGTTCCTACGAGCAGTACTTC

J: TRBJ1-3
D: TRBD1
size: -
V: TRBV6-1
CDR3: CASSEATGSPNSGNTIYF
DNA: TGTGCCAGCAGTGAAGCGACAGGGTCACCGAACTCTGGAAACACCATATATTTT

J: TRBJ2-7
D: TRBD1
size: -
V: TRBV7-2
CDR3: CASGNRGAYEQYF
DNA: TGTGCCAGCGGGAACAGGGGGGCCTACGAGCAGTACTTC

J: TRBJ2-1
D: -
size: -
V: TRBV12-5
CDR3: CAGLADPGEQFF
DNA: TGTGCTGGACTCGCAGATCCGGGTGAGCAGTTCTTC

J: TRBJ2-5
D: -
size: -
V: TRBV6-5
CDR3: CASSSVIPGTQYF
DNA: TGTGCCAGCAGTTCCGTCATCCCCGGGACCCAGTACTTC

J: TRBJ2-7
D: -
size: -
V: TRBV19
CDR3: CASSIGGTYEQYF
DNA: TGTGCCAGTAGTATAGGAGGCACCTACGAGCAGTACTTC

J: TRBJ1-6
D: -
size: -
V: TRBV28
CDR3: CASSLLQNYNSPLHF
DNA: TGTGCCAGCAGTTTACTACAGAACTATAATTCACCCCTCCACTTT

J: TRBJ1-5
D: -
size: -
V: TRBV18
CDR3: CASSPSGTGAFPQHF
DNA: TGTGCCAGCTCACCAAGCGGGACGGGTGCATTCCCCCAGCATTTT

J: TRBJ2-7
D: -
size: -
V: TRBV5-1
CDR3: CASSLAGAPYEQYF
DNA: TGCGCCAGCAGCTTGGCAGGGGCGCCCTACGAGCAGTACTTC

J: TRBJ1-3
D: -
size: -
V: TRBV19
CDR3: CASSMGLSGNTIYF
DNA: TGTGCCAGTAGTATGGGCCTCTCTGGAAACACCATATATTTT

J: TRBJ1-5
D: -
size: -
V: TRBV27
CDR3: CASSLGPYSNQPQHF
DNA: TGTGCCAGCAGTTTGGGGCCGTATAGCAATCAGCCCCAGCATTTT

J: TRBJ2-4
D: TRBD2
size: -
V: TRBV11-2
CDR3: CASSSRGGNIQYF
DNA: TGTGCCAGCAGCAGCCGGGGAGGGAACATTCAGTACTTC

J: TRBJ2-3
D: -
size: -
V: TRBV5-1
CDR3: CASSFSGTDTQYF
DNA: TGCGCCAGCAGCTTCTCCGGCACAGATACGCAGTATTTT

J: TRBJ2-1
D: TRBD1
size: -
V: TRBV9
CDR3: CASKRTGQSQFF
DNA: TGTGCCAGCAAACGGACAGGACAGAGCCAGTTCTTC

J: TRBJ1-6
D: TRBD1
size: -
V: TRBV7-2
CDR3: CASSLGTGIGSPLHF
DNA: TGTGCCAGCAGCTTAGGGACAGGTATAGGATCACCCCTCCACTTC

J: TRBJ2-1
D: TRBD1
size: -
V: TRBV10-3
CDR3: CASGTGNEQFF
DNA: TGTGCCTCCGGGACAGGCAATGAGCAGTTCTTC

J: TRBJ2-3
D: TRBD1
size: -
V: TRBV7-9
CDR3: CASSLSTGGPDTQYF
DNA: TGTGCCAGCAGCCTCTCCACAGGGGGCCCAGATACGCAGTATTTT

J: TRBJ2-7
D: -
size: -
V: TRBV6-5
CDR3: CASAKRDSGGQYF
DNA: TGTGCCAGCGCAAAGAGGGACTCCGGCGGGCAGTACTTC

J: TRBJ2-6
D: -
size: -
V: TRBV7-2
CDR3: CATYGTGLGANVLTF
DNA: TGTGCCACCTACGGTACAGGGTTAGGGGCCAACGTCCTGACTTTC

J: TRBJ1-4
D: -
size: -
V: TRBV18
CDR3: CASSVQGGEKLFF
DNA: TGTGCCAGCTCAGTACAGGGTGGTGAAAAACTGTTTTTT

J: TRBJ2-3
D: -
size: medium-sized
V: TRBV6-1
CDR3: CASSDGGSGTDTQYF
DNA: TGTGCCAGCAGTGATGGTGGGTCGGGTACAGATACGCAGTATTTT

J: TRBJ1-2
D: -
size: -
V: TRBV6-5
CDR3: CASRGGVGYTF
DNA: TGTGCCAGCAGGGGCGGGGTCGGCTACACCTTC

J: TRBJ2-7
D: -
size: -
V: TRBV5-1
CDR3: CASSLRSALRTYEQYF
DNA: TGCGCCAGCAGCTTGAGGTCTGCACTAAGGACCTACGAGCAGTACTTC

J: TRBJ1-1
D: TRBD1
size: -
V: TRBV7-9
CDR3: CASSSRQGVNTEAFF
DNA: TGTGCCAGCAGCTCCCGACAGGGCGTGAACACTGAAGCTTTCTTT

J: TRBJ2-7
D: -
size: -
V: TRBV5-1
CDR3: CASSLGANEQYF
DNA: TGCGCCAGCAGCTTGGGGGCAAACGAGCAGTACTTC

J: TRBJ1-3
D: TRBD1
size: -
V: TRBV7-9
CDR3: CASSSGQNGNTIYF
DNA: TGTGCCAGCAGCTCGGGACAGAATGGAAACACCATATATTTT

J: TRBJ2-3
D: TRBD2
size: -
V: TRBV30
CDR3: CACSGTSGFTDTQYF
DNA: TGTGCCTGTTCTGGGACTAGCGGATTTACAGATACGCAGTATTTT

J: TRBJ1-3
D: -
size: -
V: TRBV5-1
CDR3: CASSLRQGPTGNTIYF
DNA: TGCGCCAGCAGCTTGCGTCAGGGCCCGACGGGAAACACCATATATTTT

J: TRBJ1-1
D: -
size: -
V: TRBV30
CDR3: CAGSELDSPDTEAFF
DNA: TGTGCCGGGAGTGAACTCGACAGTCCAGACACTGAAGCTTTCTTT

J: TRBJ1-5
D: TRBD1
size: -
V: TRBV2
CDR3: CASSSYRGQPQHF
DNA: TGTGCCAGCAGTTCTTACAGGGGGCAGCCCCAGCATTTT

J: TRBJ1-1
D: -
size: -
V: TRBV20-1
CDR3: CSDGETEAFF
DNA: TGCAGTGACGGGGAGACTGAAGCTTTCTTT

J: TRBJ2-2
D: TRBD1
size: -
V: TRBV4-2
CDR3: CASSQVDRETGELFF
DNA: TGTGCCAGCAGCCAAGTTGACAGGGAAACCGGGGAGCTGTTTTTT

J: TRBJ1-1
D: TRBD1
size: -
V: TRBV5-6
CDR3: CASSDGRTGRFTEAFF
DNA: TGTGCCAGCAGCGACGGCCGGACAGGGCGCTTTACTGAAGCTTTCTTT

J: TRBJ1-5
D: -
size: -
V: TRBV9
CDR3: CASSVDRAKDQPQHF
DNA: TGTGCCAGCAGCGTAGACAGGGCAAAGGATCAGCCCCAGCATTTT

J: TRBJ2-1
D: -
size: -
V: TRBV6-6
CDR3: CASSFETGLYNEQFF
DNA: TGTGCCAGCAGTTTCGAGACAGGTTTATACAATGAGCAGTTCTTC

J: TRBJ2-7
D: TRBD1
size: -
V: TRBV25-1
CDR3: CASSDTGTGSHEQYF
DNA: TGTGCCAGCAGTGACACCGGGACAGGGAGCCACGAGCAGTACTTC

J: TRBJ1-1
D: -
size: -
V: TRBV11-3
CDR3: CASSLAGESTEAFF
DNA: TGTGCCAGCAGCTTAGCAGGGGAGAGCACTGAAGCTTTCTTT

J: TRBJ2-1
D: -
size: -
V: TRBV7-3
CDR3: CASSLTSDNEQFF
DNA: TGTGCCAGCAGCTTAACCTCGGACAATGAGCAGTTCTTC

J: TRBJ2-7
D: TRBD2
size: -
V: TRBV4-1
CDR3: CASSHSSGAVYEQYF
DNA: TGCGCCAGCAGCCATTCAAGCGGGGCGGTCTACGAGCAGTACTTC

J: TRBJ2-5
D: -
size: -
V: TRBV19
CDR3: CASSTPGMETQYF
DNA: TGTGCCAGTAGTACCCCCGGGATGGAGACCCAGTACTTC

J: TRBJ1-4
D: TRBD1
size: -
V: TRBV30
CDR3: CAWSRGQENEKLFF
DNA: TGTGCCTGGAGTCGGGGACAGGAAAATGAAAAACTGTTTTTT

J: TRBJ2-7
D: -
size: -
V: TRBV7-9
CDR3: CASSLTSYEQYF
DNA: TGTGCCAGCAGCTTAACTTCCTACGAGCAGTACTTC

J: TRBJ2-3
D: -
size: -
V: TRBV7-9
CDR3: CASSYDSGGSTDTQYF
DNA: TGTGCCAGCAGCTATGATAGCGGAGGGAGCACAGATACGCAGTATTTT

J: TRBJ2-5
D: TRBD2
size: -
V: TRBV2
CDR3: CASSEGLAGGLQETQYF
DNA: TGTGCCAGCAGTGAAGGGCTAGCGGGAGGCCTCCAAGAGACCCAGTACTTC

J: TRBJ2-7
D: -
size: -
V: TRBV11-2
CDR3: CASSFFSRAVSYEQYF
DNA: TGTGCCAGCAGCTTTTTCTCTCGCGCCGTCTCCTACGAGCAGTACTTC

J: TRBJ1-2
D: -
size: -
V: TRBV19
CDR3: CATHRSDYGYTF
DNA: TGTGCCACCCACAGATCCGACTATGGCTACACCTTC

J: TRBJ2-3
D: -
size: -
V: TRBV4-2
CDR3: CASSQTSTDTQYF
DNA: TGTGCCAGCAGCCAAACTAGCACAGATACGCAGTATTTT

J: TRBJ2-7
D: TRBD2
size: -
V: TRBV6-5
CDR3: CASSYSTSRHEQYF
DNA: TGTGCCAGCAGTTACTCGACTAGCCGCCACGAGCAGTACTTC

J: TRBJ2-7
D: -
size: -
V: TRBV20-1
CDR3: CSARGGDEQYF
DNA: TGCAGTGCTAGAGGGGGGGACGAGCAGTACTTC

J: TRBJ2-7
D: -
size: -
V: TRBV18
CDR3: CASSSPGVAYEQYF
DNA: TGTGCCAGCTCATCCCCGGGGGTCGCCTACGAGCAGTACTTC

J: TRBJ2-1
D: TRBD2
size: -
V: TRBV27
CDR3: CASSLRASGFNEQFF
DNA: TGTGCCAGCAGTTTAAGGGCTAGCGGGTTCAATGAGCAGTTCTTC

J: TRBJ2-1
D: -
size: -
V: TRBV6-6
CDR3: CASRSGDEQFF
DNA: TGTGCCAGCAGGTCAGGGGATGAGCAGTTCTTC